The 24 T cell receptor beta chains below come from one sample, sequenced in a study of identical twins' blood T cells. MiXCR, applied by TCRdb to the 5' RACE reads, yields one record per CDR3 protein. There are around 380,000 distinct CDR3 sequences in the sample; 28% occur only once, and roughly 5.5% lies in the top ten. Material for sequencing was PBMCs. The receptors here all came from a woman between 18 and 50 years old in good health.

This chain connects TRBV2 to TRBJ1-1, with D possibly TRBD1 on 6 matching bases. Germline CDR1 is SNHLY and CDR2 is FYNNEI. Between the trimmed V and J ends, which lost 8 bases and 0 bases, there was a span of 13 bases. The CDR3 spans 14 residues. CDR3 coding DNA: TGTGCCAGCGCCAGCAGGGGAATGAACACTGAAGCTTTCTTT. Translation: CASASRGMNTEAFF. The full variable domain, its missing parts supplied by reference TRBV2 and TRBJ1-1, is EPEVTQTPSHQVTQMGQEVILRCVPISNHLYFYWYRQILGQKVEFLVSFYNNEISEKSEIFDDQFSVERPDGSNFTLKIRSTKLEDSAMYFCASASRGMNTEAFFGQGTRLTVV.

The table lists this clonotype with a few counts. The genes are TRBV9 and TRBJ2-7; no clear D. V shed 10 bases and J shed 5 bases, with 16 bases lying between them. The CDR3 contains 12 residues. The germline gives CDR1 SGDLS, CDR2 YYNGEE. The DNA for the CDR3 is TGTGCCTCATTAGGGTGCAGCGACGAGCAGTACTTC. Translation: CASLGCSDEQYF.

This chain uses TRBV12-3 or TRBV12-4 with TRBJ1-4; no clear D. CDR3 size: 15 residues. The V gene lost 6 bases and the J gene lost 0 bases, with 11 bases spanning the gap. The CDR3 nucleotides are TGTGCCAGCAGAGCCGGGCATGCAACTAATGAAAAACTGTTTTTT. Its protein product is CASRAGHATNEKLFF.

This clonotype was observed a few times. V usage is TRBV6-2 or TRBV6-3 and J usage is TRBJ1-2, with TRBD1 matching 9 bases. This CDR3 region has 16 residues. After removal of 8 bases from V and 0 bases from J, the junction contained 10 bases not matched to a gene. CDR1 MNHEY and CDR2 SVGEGT come from the germline V gene. The chain's CDR3 is CASGYRGTGTNYGYTF. CDR3 DNA: TGTGCCAGCGGATACCGAGGGACAGGGACTAACTATGGCTACACCTTC.

The rearrangement links TRBV7-9 to TRBJ1-6; D gene uncertain. Trimming left V 3 bases short and J 7 bases short, with 16 bases between. The germline V gene has CDR1 SEHNR and CDR2 FQNEAQ (reference sequence). The CDR3 covers 16 residues. In DNA, the CDR3 is TGTGCCAGCAGCTTTACGAGTACAGACGCAAATTCACCCCTCCACTTT. Translation gives CASSFTSTDANSPLHF.

This clonotype was recorded many times. This sequence joins TRBV11-2 and TRBJ1-1; 8 bases fit TRBD1. The trim removed 1 base at V and 3 bases at J, leaving 1 base unmatched. This CDR3 has 14 residues. Germline assignment: CDR1 SGHAT and CDR2 FQNNGV. The CDR3 DNA follows: TGTGCCAGCAGCTTAGGACAGGGGTACACTGAAGCTTTCTTT. It codes for CASSLGQGYTEAFF.

This clonotype was seen more than once but under ten times. The V and J genes are TRBV10-3 and TRBJ2-1, with D perhaps matching TRBD1 or TRBD2 (5 bases each). The CDR3 has 13 amino acids. In germline, CDR1 is ENHRY, CDR2 SYGVKD. V was trimmed by 4 bases and J by 3 bases, leaving 7 bases between them. Here the CDR3 reads CAISGDGYNEQFF. The DNA of the CDR3 is TGTGCCATCAGTGGGGACGGCTACAATGAGCAGTTCTTC.

This clonotype was picked up a small number of times. The CDR3 loop reads CASSLIAGRYNEQFF. The CDR3 DNA is TGTGCCAGCAGTTTAATAGCGGGACGGTACAATGAGCAGTTCTTC. The chain recombines TRBV6-2 or TRBV6-3 with TRBJ2-1; 8 bases are a match to TRBD2. Germline V gene lookup returns CDR1 MNHEY and CDR2 SVGEGT. The ends lost 4 bases at V and 4 bases at J; junction bases unmatched: 6. The CDR3 covers 15 residues.

The V gene is TRBV7-2, the J gene TRBJ1-4; D is uncertain. V was shortened by 2 bases and J by 6 bases, with 13 bases between the two germline ends. CDR1 is SGHTA, CDR2 FQGNSA, per germline. CDR3 length: 15 residues. The CDR3 DNA reads TGTGCCAGCAGCTTAACTTTAAGGGAATATGAAAAACTGTTTTTT. It translates to CASSLTLREYEKLFF. Full variable domain (rest looked up from reference TRBV7-2 and TRBJ1-4): GAGVSQSPSNKVTEKGKDVELRCDPISGHTALYWYRQSLGQGLEFLIYFQGNSAPDKSGLPSDRFSAERTGGSVSTLTIQRTQQEDSAVYLCASSLTLREYEKLFFGSGTQLSVL.

This clonotype occurred a few times. The genes are TRBV4-3 and TRBJ2-7, with TRBD2 identical over 7 bases. Trimming removed 0 bases from V and 7 bases from J; junction bases left unmatched: 15. The germline V gene encodes CDR1 LGHNA and CDR2 YSLEER. The CDR3 has 17 amino acids. The DNA for the CDR3 is TGCGCCAGCAGCCAAGAGACGTGGACTAGGGGAACCGGTGAGCAGTACTTC. This translates into CASSQETWTRGTGEQYF.

The genes are TRBV20-1 and TRBJ2-3; tentative D call: TRBD2 (6 bases). The length of the CDR3 is 12 residues. V lost 6 bases and J 3 bases, leaving 10 bases between the germline ends. Germline V gene data show CDR1 as DFQATT and CDR2 as SNEGSKA (reference sequence). The CDR3 DNA reads as TGCAGTGCGCCGCGGGGAACAGATACGCAGTATTTT. As protein: CSAPRGTDTQYF.

The J gene is TRBJ1-2, the V gene TRBV12-3 or TRBV12-4; D is unclear. V was cut by 4 bases and J by 0 bases, with 12 bases left in between. CDR3 length: 15 residues. CDR3 coding DNA: TGTGCCAGCAGTTGGAGTGCGACCACTAACTATGGCTACACCTTC. Its translation is CASSWSATTNYGYTF.

This clonotype occurred a few times. This chain uses TRBV7-9 with TRBJ2-3, with D tentatively TRBD2 (7 bases). The V gene's germline CDR1 is SEHNR and CDR2 FQNEAQ (reference sequence). This CDR3 comprises 16 residues. The germline V and J ends were trimmed by 5 bases and 4 bases, with 19 bases remaining between them. Here the CDR3 DNA reads TGTGCCAGCAGCCCCTCAGCGGGATGGGGGCCAGATACGCAGTATTTT. It is translated as CASSPSAGWGPDTQYF.

The V call is TRBV12-3 or TRBV12-4, the J call TRBJ2-1; D is unclear. The CDR3 is made up of 12 amino acids. Trimming shortened V by 5 bases and J by 10 bases, and 12 bases separated the two germline ends. The DNA of the CDR3 is TGTGCCAGCAGTCCTTGGCGATGGGAGCAGTTCTTC. Protein product: CASSPWRWEQFF.

The chain combines TRBV5-1 with TRBJ1-1; D is perhaps TRBD1 (6 bases). In germline, CDR1 is SGHRS, CDR2 YFSETQ. V lost 4 bases, J lost 4 bases, and 17 bases lay in between. This CDR3 region has 15 residues. The CDR3 sequence is CASSPKLRDITEAFF. The CDR3 nucleotides are TGCGCCAGCAGCCCAAAACTGAGGGACATCACTGAAGCTTTCTTT.

This clonotype was observed a few times. J is TRBJ1-1 and V is TRBV5-1; the D is unclear. Germline loops: CDR1 SGHRS, CDR2 YFSETQ. The CDR3 totals 13 residues. The V gene lost 0 bases and the J gene lost 3 bases, with 6 bases spanning the gap. For the CDR3, the DNA is TGCGCCAGCAGCTTGGATCAGGACACTGAAGCTTTCTTT. Translated, it gives CASSLDQDTEAFF.

This chain connects TRBV7-7 to TRBJ2-2; D might be TRBD2 (6 bases). The CDR3 runs to 16 residues. The V gene lost 5 bases and the J gene lost 2 bases, with 15 bases spanning the gap. Germline V gives CDR1 SSHAT, CDR2 FNYEAQ (reference sequence). The CDR3 loop reads CASSPGVKINTGELFF. CDR3 DNA: TGTGCCAGCAGCCCGGGAGTCAAGATCAACACCGGGGAGCTGTTTTTT.

For the CDR3, the DNA is TGTGCCAGCAGCCCCGTTCCTTTGAACACTGAAGCTTTCTTT. It yields the protein CASSPVPLNTEAFF. This chain links TRBV7-9 with TRBJ1-1; D is unresolved. CDR3 length: 14 residues. V was pared by 5 bases and J by 0 bases, with 10 bases between. CDR1 SEHNR and CDR2 FQNEAQ come from the germline V gene (reference sequence).

The chain combines TRBV20-1 with TRBJ1-1; maybe TRBD1 (5 bases). The CDR3 has 13 amino acids. Germline V lookup: CDR1 DFQATT, CDR2 SNEGSKA (reference sequence). Deletions cut 6 bases from V and 4 bases from J, with 15 bases between. CDR3 region: CSAIRVGSTEAFF. Here the CDR3 DNA reads TGCAGTGCCATCAGGGTGGGTAGCACTGAAGCTTTCTTT.

J is TRBJ2-1 and V is TRBV5-8, with D maybe TRBD2 (5 bases). V was shortened by 5 bases and J by 0 bases, with 12 bases between the two germline ends. This CDR3 contains 15 residues. Germline loops: CDR1 SGHTS, CDR2 YDEGEE. The CDR3 region has the DNA TGTGCCAGCAGGGCGGGCCAGATCTCCTACAATGAGCAGTTCTTC. Translation gives CASRAGQISYNEQFF.

This clonotype was seen more than once but under ten times. CDR3 DNA: TGTGCCAGCAGCGTGGGGGGGACAGATGAAAAACTGTTTTTT. It encodes CASSVGGTDEKLFF. The genes are TRBV9 and TRBJ1-4; 7 bases map to TRBD1. The germline gives CDR1 SGDLS, CDR2 YYNGEE. With 2 bases clipped from V and 6 bases from J, the junction kept 4 bases outside the gene matches. CDR3 length: 14 residues. Full variable domain (rest looked up from reference TRBV9 and TRBJ1-4): DSGVTQTPKHLITATGQRVTLRCSPRSGDLSVYWYQQSLDQGLQFLIQYYNGEERAKGNILERFSAQQFPDLHSELNLSSLELGDSALYFCASSVGGTDEKLFFGSGTQLSVL.

This clonotype was detected a few times. This chain links TRBV6-5 with TRBJ2-3; D is possibly TRBD2 (5 bases). Germline assignment: CDR1 MNHEY and CDR2 SVGAGI. The CDR3 sequence is 16 residues long. Trimming removed 6 bases at V and 6 bases at J, with 22 bases between. CDR3 amino acids: CASRNREISTTDTQYF. CDR3 bases: TGTGCCAGCAGAAACCGGGAAATTTCGACCACGGATACGCAGTATTTT.

At least ten counts were recorded for this clonotype. The chain carries TRBV6-6 and TRBJ1-1; D is unresolved. Germline assignment: CDR1 MNHNY and CDR2 SVGAGI (reference sequence). CDR3 length: 15 amino acids. V lost 4 bases and J lost 1, with 13 bases in between. The CDR3: CASSLIGVRNTEAFF. The CDR3 nucleotides read TGTGCCAGCAGTTTGATCGGTGTTAGGAACACTGAAGCTTTCTTT.

This clonotype was seen a few times. The V gene is TRBV4-3, the J gene TRBJ2-6; no clear D gene. The CDR3 has 16 residues. CDR1 is LGHNA and CDR2 is YSLEER in the germline V gene. V gave up 0 bases and J gave up 0 bases, with 6 bases separating them. The DNA for the CDR3 is TGCGCCAGCAGCCAAGATGCGTCCTCTGGGGCCAACGTCCTGACTTTC. It is translated as CASSQDASSGANVLTF.